Here is one T cell receptor beta chain with its context. It has no known antigen specificity. No quality values exist for individual bases; no much larger clone is one base distant. The CDR3 sequence holds 12 residues, the cysteine and phenylalanine included. Of all the DNA, just the CDR3 is kept, 36 bases in frame from base 1. The germline ends are 8 bases apart after V is trimmed by 5 bases and J by 4 bases. In the ViraFEST assay, PBMC were stimulated with viral peptide pools, and TCR sequencing was then used to find antigen-specific CD4+ T cell clonotypes based on their expansion. After more than 9 days of culture, CD4+ T cells were isolated with the EasySep CD4+ T cell isolation kit. Two doses of either the BNT162b2 or the mRNA-1273 mRNA SARS-CoV-2 vaccine were administered to participants. Healthy vaccine recipients had no prior SARS-CoV-2 infection, confirmed by negative nucleocapsid antibodies before and after vaccination. About 2.1 million PBMC per well were cultured in IMDM with roughly 5% human AB serum, 8.5 to 10 IU/ml IL-2 and gentamicin, plus 10 ug/ml peptides. Half of the culture medium was replaced with fresh IL-2-containing medium on days 3 and 7. Unless noted otherwise, every peptide stimulation condition was grown in triplicate wells. PBMC were separated from whole blood using Ficoll-Paque Plus gradient centrifugation and were then either cryopreserved at -140C or used fresh. The spike proteins of SARS-CoV-2 and of the common cold coronaviruses HCoV-NL63, HCoV-OC43 and HCoV-229E were spanned by overlapping peptide pools. Genomic DNA was extracted from cultured CD4+ T cells with the QIAamp micro DNA kit.

The sample comes from a study of vaccination effects on CD4 cells after COVID-19 (dated by TCRdb to 2022 to 2024). Study-level background: Across the study, the median time from the second dose to post-vaccine sampling was 72 days (range 14 to 241). SARS-CoV-2 spike-specific CD4+ TCR repertoires from before and after mRNA vaccination were compared in COVID-19 convalescent patients and in infection-naive vaccine recipients. Altogether, around 9 COVID-19 convalescent patients and several SARS-CoV-2-naive healthy vaccine recipients made up the full study. Cultures from other donors in the study were sequenced with the Oncomine TCR Beta short-read assay on an Illumina iSeq 100.

Library prep was done by the immunoSEQ multiplex PCR assay. TCR beta CDR3 sequencing was performed on DNA from the cultured, isolated CD4+ T cells. The paper's processing steps were these. The analysis removed non-productive TCR sequences, trimmed reads to the CDR3 region, and retained only CDR3s that were 7 or more amino acids long. Antigen-specific clonotypes were identified with the MANAFEST web app by comparing expansion in peptide wells against reference cultures. Positive clones required FDR<0.05 expansion versus reference and all other wells, odds ratio above 5, and frequency above 0.1% in two replicate wells. Clonotypes significantly expanded in SARS-CoV-2 spike wells and in at least one common cold coronavirus spike condition were defined as cross-reactive. CDR3 similarity was assessed by Levenshtein distance using the stringdist R package, and unrooted trees were constructed with ape in R 3.6.1. The table was pulled from immuneACCESS by TCRdb, which kept in-frame rearrangements only. Such tables lose some clones; where checked, under half of the loss comes from unresolved V genes, and the rest has no known cause. V, J and clone size reflect that table, while D and trimming were determined from the DNA. The sample table shows 35,000 to 40,000 clones, and about 80% are seen once. The ten biggest clones cover approximately 2% of the sample.

Findings and caveats that apply to the study as a whole: Marked clonal contraction was observed in both infection-induced and vaccine-induced clones at late post-vaccination timepoints, consistent with waning T cell responses. In healthy vaccine recipients, vaccine-induced clones were almost all SARS-CoV-2 mono-reactive, with only 1 of 255 being cross-reactive with common cold coronaviruses. Limitations of the study were the small number of convalescent patients and the absence of early post-infection timepoints.

The sequenced sample was CD4+ T cells from PBMCs cultured with HCoV-NL63 spike peptides, obtained after COVID-19 vaccination. According to the study, the label for this sample's cell subset or site signals: HCoV-NL63 spike overlapping peptide pool stimulation. The chain joins TRBV12-3 or TRBV12-4 to TRBJ1-2; the D gene is possibly TRBD1, with 5 bases matching. The sequence derives from a human donor who received a COVID-19 vaccine. Some clones in this sample may be carry-over from other donors' samples. The DNA is as follows: TGTGCCAGCAGTGACAGCGCCTATGGCTACACCTTC. Its translation is CASSDSAYGYTF.